The sequence of this T cell receptor beta chain was determined in a study of EBV T-cell therapy then PD-1 blockade in nasopharyngeal carcinoma. The method was immunoSEQ multiplex PCR; TCRdb's version includes in-frame clones alone and lacks a portion of them. This sample has 20,000 to 25,000 clones, with about 80% found just once. This clone was seen a single time. Its antigen is currently unknown. Treatment meaning: AdE1-LMPpoly-expanded autologous EBV-specific T-cell therapy followed by anti-PD-1 nivolumab. The sequence derives from a man between 35 and 55 years old with nasopharyngeal carcinoma. The sequenced sample was CD8+ T cells from blood, obtained between days 55 and 70 from a patient whose treatment included autologous EBV-specific T cells and nivolumab.

CDR3 amino acids: CASSHGGNTEAFF. The CDR3 bases are TGTGCCAGCAGCCATGGTGGGAACACTGAAGCTTTCTTT. The J gene is TRBJ1-1, the V gene TRBV5-5; no clear D. The CDR3 loop spans 13 amino acids. With 4 bases removed from V and 1 base from J, the gap between germline ends came to 8 bases. From germline, CDR1 is SGHKS and CDR2 YYEKEE (reference sequence).